These 7 T cell receptor beta chains were all obtained from the same sample, sequenced in a study of T-cell reconstitution after alpha-beta-depleted transplantation in children. As it was prepared, the TCRbeta library received unique molecular identifiers. TCRdb re-derived calls from the PCR reads in MiXCR, one entry per CDR3 protein. The sample lists fewer than 700,000 distinct CDR3 sequences; under 15% were seen once. Sample: PBMCs, mostly from graft donor cells, taken 360 days after TCRalphabeta/CD19-depleted stem cell transplant. The receptor source for this set is a male patient aged 5 to 17 who had a stem cell transplant for acute myeloid leukemia, so the T cells may come from the graft donor.

In this sample, this clonotype turned up many times. The genes are TRBV29-1 and TRBJ2-1, with TRBD1 matching over 7 bases. V trimming: 3 bases; J trimming: 6 bases; junction bases outside the gene matches: 5. The CDR3 is 13 amino acids. The V gene's germline CDR1 is SQVTM and CDR2 ANQGSEA. As DNA, the CDR3 is TGCAGCGTTGACCCGACAGGGACCAATGAGCAGTTCTTC. Its protein product is CSVDPTGTNEQFF.

This clonotype has only a few counts. The rearrangement joins TRBV29-1 to TRBJ1-1, with D possibly being TRBD1 (6 bases). This CDR3 is built from 13 residues. Germline CDR1 reads SQVTM; CDR2 reads ANQGSEA. Trimming left V 2 bases short and J 3 bases short, with 10 bases between. CDR3 nucleotide sequence: TGCAGCGTTGAAACGGGGGCTGACACTGAAGCTTTCTTT. It yields the protein CSVETGADTEAFF.

This clonotype was picked up a small number of times. The rearrangement joins TRBV28 to TRBJ1-1; the D is unclear. Trimming cost V 6 bases and J 1 base, with 15 bases left between them. Germline V gene data show CDR1 as MDHEN and CDR2 as SYDVKM. This CDR3 spans 15 amino acids. CDR3 loop: CASSPIGEGNTEAFF. The CDR3 DNA reads as TGTGCCAGCAGCCCGATCGGGGAGGGGAACACTGAAGCTTTCTTT.

This chain uses TRBV5-1 with TRBJ1-2; D not resolved. Trimming removed 0 bases from V and 8 bases from J, with 20 bases in between. The V gene's germline CDR1 is SGHRS and CDR2 YFSETQ. The CDR3 totals 16 residues. This chain's CDR3 is CASSLAGRAVYEGYTF. DNA for the CDR3: TGCGCCAGCAGCTTGGCAGGTCGCGCAGTGTATGAAGGCTACACCTTC.

Many counts were recorded for this clonotype. This rearrangement joins TRBV29-1 to TRBJ1-4, with 7 bases fitting TRBD1. V shed 5 bases, J shed 8 bases, and the junction held 8 bases outside the gene matches. This CDR3 region has 13 residues. In germline, CDR1 is SQVTM, CDR2 ANQGSEA. The CDR3: CSVIQGPGEKLFF. CDR3 nucleotides: TGCAGCGTTATACAGGGGCCAGGGGAAAAACTGTTTTTT.

This clonotype was seen ten or more times. This sequence joins TRBV7-2 and TRBJ1-3; weak D call: TRBD1 (5 bases). Trimming shortened V by 1 base and J by 1 base, and 11 bases separated the two germline ends. CDR3 length equals 16 residues. The V gene's germline CDR1 is SGHTA and CDR2 FQGNSA. CDR3 residues: CASSLVPRASGNTIYF. In DNA, the CDR3 is TGTGCCAGCAGCTTAGTACCCAGGGCGTCTGGAAACACCATATATTTT.

This clonotype was counted a few times. This chain connects TRBV4-3 to TRBJ1-4, with D possibly being TRBD1 (6 bases). The CDR3 is made up of 18 amino acids. Germline lookup yields CDR1 LGHNA and CDR2 YSLEER. Trimming stripped 2 bases from V and 3 bases from J, with 19 bases between. CDR3 sequence: CASSQSKGVVPANEKLFF. The DNA of the CDR3 is TGCGCCAGCAGCCAATCGAAGGGGGTAGTACCAGCTAATGAAAAACTGTTTTTT.